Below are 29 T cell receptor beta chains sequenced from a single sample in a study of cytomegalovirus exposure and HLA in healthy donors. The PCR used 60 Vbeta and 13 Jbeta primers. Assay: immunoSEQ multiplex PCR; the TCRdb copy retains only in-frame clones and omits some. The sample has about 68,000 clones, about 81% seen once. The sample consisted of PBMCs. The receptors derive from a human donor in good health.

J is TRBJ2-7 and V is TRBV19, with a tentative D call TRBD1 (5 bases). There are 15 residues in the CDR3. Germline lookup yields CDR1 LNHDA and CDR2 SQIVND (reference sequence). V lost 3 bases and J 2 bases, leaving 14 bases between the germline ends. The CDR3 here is CASSIQKGPPYEQYF. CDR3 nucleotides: TGTGCCAGTAGTATTCAGAAGGGGCCGCCCTACGAGCAGTACTTC.

This CDR3 is CASSSTETQYF. The CDR3 bases are TGTGCCAGCAGCTCTACAGAGACCCAGTACTTC. This sequence joins TRBV7-9 and TRBJ2-5; no definite D call. V dropped 4 bases and J dropped 4 bases, with 4 bases sitting between them. The CDR3 totals 11 residues. Germline lookup yields CDR1 SEHNR and CDR2 FQNEAQ (reference sequence).

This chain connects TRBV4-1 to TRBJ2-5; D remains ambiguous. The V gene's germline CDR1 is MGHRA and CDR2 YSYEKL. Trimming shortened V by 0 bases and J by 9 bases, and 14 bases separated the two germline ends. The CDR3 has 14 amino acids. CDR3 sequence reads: CASSQESTDNAQYF. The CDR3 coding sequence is TGCGCCAGCAGCCAAGAGTCAACAGACAACGCCCAGTACTTC.

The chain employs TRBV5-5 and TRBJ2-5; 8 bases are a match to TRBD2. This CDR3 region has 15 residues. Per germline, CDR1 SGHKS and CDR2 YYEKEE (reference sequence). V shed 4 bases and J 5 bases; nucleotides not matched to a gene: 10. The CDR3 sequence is CASSVSGGLGETQYF. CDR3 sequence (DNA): TGTGCCAGCAGCGTGAGCGGGGGCCTCGGGGAGACCCAGTACTTC.

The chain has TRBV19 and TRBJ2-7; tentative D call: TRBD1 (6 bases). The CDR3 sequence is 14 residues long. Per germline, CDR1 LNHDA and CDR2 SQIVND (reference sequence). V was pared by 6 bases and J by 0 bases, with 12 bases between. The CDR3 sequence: CASSRRQDSYEQYF. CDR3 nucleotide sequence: TGTGCCAGTAGCCGCAGACAGGACTCCTACGAGCAGTACTTC.

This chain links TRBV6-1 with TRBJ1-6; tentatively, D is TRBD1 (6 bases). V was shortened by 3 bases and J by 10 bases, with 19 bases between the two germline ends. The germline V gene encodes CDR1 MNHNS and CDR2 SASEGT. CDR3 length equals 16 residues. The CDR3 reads CASSEVSGGRASPLHF. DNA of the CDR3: TGTGCCAGCAGTGAGGTTTCGGGGGGCAGGGCATCACCCCTCCACTTT.

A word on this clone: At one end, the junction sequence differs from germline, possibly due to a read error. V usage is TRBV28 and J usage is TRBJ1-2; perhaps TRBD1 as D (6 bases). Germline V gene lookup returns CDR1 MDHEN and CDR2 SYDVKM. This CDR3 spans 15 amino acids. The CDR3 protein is CASSGGDQGSYGYPF. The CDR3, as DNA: TGTGCCAGCAGTGGAGGAGACCAGGGGTCCTATGGCTACCCCTTC.

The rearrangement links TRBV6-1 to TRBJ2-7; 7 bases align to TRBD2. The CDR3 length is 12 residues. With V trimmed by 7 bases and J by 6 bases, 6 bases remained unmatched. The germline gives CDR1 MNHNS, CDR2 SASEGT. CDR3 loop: CASKIGGGEQYF. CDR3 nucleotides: TGTGCCAGCAAGATAGGCGGGGGCGAGCAGTACTTC.

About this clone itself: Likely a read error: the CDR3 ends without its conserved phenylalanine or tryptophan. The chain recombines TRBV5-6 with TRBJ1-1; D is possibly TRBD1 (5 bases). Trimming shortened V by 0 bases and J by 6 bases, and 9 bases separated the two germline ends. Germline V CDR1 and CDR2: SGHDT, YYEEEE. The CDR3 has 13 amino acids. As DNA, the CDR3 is TGTGCCAGCAGCTTGGTAGCAGGGTCTGAAGCTTTCCTT. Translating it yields CASSLVAGSEAFL.

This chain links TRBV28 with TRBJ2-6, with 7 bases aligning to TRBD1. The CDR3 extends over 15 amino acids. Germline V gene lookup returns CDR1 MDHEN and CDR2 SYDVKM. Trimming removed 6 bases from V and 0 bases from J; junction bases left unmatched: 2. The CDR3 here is CASRPGGSGANVLTF. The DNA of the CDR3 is TGTGCCAGCAGGCCAGGGGGCTCTGGGGCCAACGTCCTGACTTTC.

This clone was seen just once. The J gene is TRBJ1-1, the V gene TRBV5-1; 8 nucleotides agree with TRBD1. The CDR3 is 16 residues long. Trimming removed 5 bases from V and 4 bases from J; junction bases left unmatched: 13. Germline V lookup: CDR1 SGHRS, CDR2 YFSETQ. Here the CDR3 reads CASRNGQGNSGTEAFF. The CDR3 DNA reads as TGCGCCAGCAGAAATGGACAGGGAAATTCAGGCACTGAAGCTTTCTTT.

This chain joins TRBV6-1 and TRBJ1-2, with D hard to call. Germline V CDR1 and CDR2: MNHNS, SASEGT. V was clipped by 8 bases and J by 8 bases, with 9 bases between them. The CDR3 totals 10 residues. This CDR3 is CASEGGGYTF. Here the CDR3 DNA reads TGTGCCAGCGAGGGAGGCGGCTACACCTTC.

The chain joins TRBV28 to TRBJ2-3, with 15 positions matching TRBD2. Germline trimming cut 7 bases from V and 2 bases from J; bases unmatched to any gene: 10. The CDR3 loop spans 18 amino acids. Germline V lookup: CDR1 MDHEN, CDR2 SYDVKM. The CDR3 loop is CASIGLAGGRGSTDTQYF. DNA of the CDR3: TGTGCCAGCATAGGACTAGCGGGGGGGCGGGGATCCACAGATACGCAGTATTTT.

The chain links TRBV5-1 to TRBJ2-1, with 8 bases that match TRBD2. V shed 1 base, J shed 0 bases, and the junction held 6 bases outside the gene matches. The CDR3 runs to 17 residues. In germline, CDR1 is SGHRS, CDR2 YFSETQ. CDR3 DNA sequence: TGCGCCAGCAGCTTGTGGGGACTAGGGATCTCCTACAATGAGCAGTTCTTC. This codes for CASSLWGLGISYNEQFF.

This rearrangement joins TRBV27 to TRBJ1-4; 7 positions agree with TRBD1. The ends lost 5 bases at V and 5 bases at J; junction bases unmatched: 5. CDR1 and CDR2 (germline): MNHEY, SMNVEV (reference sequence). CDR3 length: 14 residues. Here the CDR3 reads CASSMMTGNEKLFF. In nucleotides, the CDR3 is TGTGCCAGCAGTATGATGACAGGGAATGAAAAACTGTTTTTT. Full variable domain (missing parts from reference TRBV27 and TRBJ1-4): EAQVTQNPRYLITVTGKKLTVTCSQNMNHEYMSWYRQDPGLGLRQIYYSMNVEVTDKGDVPEGYKVSRKEKRNFPLILESPSPNQTSLYFCASSMMTGNEKLFFGSGTQLSVL.

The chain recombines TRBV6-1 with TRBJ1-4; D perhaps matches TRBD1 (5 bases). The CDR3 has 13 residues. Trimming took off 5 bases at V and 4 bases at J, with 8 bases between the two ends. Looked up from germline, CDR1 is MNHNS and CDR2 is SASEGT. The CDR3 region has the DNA TGTGCCAGCAGTCGGGGGTATAATGAAAAACTGTTTTTT. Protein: CASSRGYNEKLFF.

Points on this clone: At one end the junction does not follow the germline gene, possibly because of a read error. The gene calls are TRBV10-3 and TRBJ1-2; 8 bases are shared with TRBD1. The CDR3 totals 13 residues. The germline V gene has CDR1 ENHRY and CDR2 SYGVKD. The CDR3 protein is CAISQTGENGYPF. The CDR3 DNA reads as TGTGCCATCAGTCAGACAGGGGAGAATGGCTACCCCTTC.

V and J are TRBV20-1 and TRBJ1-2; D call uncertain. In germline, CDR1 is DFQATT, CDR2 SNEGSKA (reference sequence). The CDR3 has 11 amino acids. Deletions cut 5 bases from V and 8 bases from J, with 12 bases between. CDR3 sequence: CSAQVRGGYTF. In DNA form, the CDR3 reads TGCAGTGCTCAGGTCCGGGGAGGCTACACCTTC.

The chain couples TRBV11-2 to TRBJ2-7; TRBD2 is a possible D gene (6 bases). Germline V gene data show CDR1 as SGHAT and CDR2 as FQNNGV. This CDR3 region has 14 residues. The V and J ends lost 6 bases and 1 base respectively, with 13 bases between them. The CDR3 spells CASSPVGGSYEQYF. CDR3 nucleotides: TGTGCCAGCAGTCCCGTGGGAGGATCCTACGAGCAGTACTTC.

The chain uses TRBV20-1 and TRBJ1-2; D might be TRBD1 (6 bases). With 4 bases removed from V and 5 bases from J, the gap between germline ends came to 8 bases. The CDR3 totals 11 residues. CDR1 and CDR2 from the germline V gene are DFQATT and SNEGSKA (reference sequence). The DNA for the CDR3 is TGCAGTGCTACGGACAGTTATGGCTACACCTTC. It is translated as CSATDSYGYTF.

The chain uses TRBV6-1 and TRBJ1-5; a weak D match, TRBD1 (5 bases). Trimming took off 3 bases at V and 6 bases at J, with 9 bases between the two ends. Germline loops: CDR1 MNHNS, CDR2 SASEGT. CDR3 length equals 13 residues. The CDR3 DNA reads TGTGCCAGCAGTGACAGGGAAGGTCAGCCCCAGCATTTT. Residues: CASSDREGQPQHF.

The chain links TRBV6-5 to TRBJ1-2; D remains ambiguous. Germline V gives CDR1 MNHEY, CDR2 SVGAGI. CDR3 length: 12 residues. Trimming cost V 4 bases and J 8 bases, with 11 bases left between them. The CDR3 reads CASSSTSAGYTF. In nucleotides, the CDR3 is TGTGCCAGCAGTTCAACATCCGCCGGCTACACCTTC.

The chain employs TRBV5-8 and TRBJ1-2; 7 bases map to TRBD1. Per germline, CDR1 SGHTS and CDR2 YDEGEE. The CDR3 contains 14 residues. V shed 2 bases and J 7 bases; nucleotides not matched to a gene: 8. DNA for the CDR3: TGTGCCAGCAGCTTCGGGACAGCCTTCGTTGGCTACACCTTC. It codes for CASSFGTAFVGYTF. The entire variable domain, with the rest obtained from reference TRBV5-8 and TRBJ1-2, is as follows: EAGVTQSPTHLIKTRGQQATLRCSPISGHTSVYWYQQALGLGLQFLLWYDEGEERNRGNFPPRFSGRQFPNYSSELNVNALELEDSALYLCASSFGTAFVGYTFGSGTRLTVV.

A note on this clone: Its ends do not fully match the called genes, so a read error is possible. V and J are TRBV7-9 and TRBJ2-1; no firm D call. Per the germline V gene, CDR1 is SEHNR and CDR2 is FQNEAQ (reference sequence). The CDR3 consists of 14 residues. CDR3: CASTLAYSYNEQFF. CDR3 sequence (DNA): TGTGCCAGCACCTTAGCCTATTCCTACAATGAGCAGTTCTTC. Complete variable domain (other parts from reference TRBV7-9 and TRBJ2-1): DTGVSQNPRHKITKRGQNVTFRCDPISEHNRLYWYRQTLGQGPEFLTYFQNEAQLEKSRLLSDRFSAERPKGSFSTLEIQRTEQGDSAMYLCASTLAYSYNEQFFGPGTRLTVL.

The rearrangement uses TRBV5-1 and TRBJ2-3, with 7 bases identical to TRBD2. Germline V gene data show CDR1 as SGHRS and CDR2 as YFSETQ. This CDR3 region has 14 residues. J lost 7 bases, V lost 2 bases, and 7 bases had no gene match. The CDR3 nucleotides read TGCGCCAGCAGCTTAACGGGGGGATCATATACGCAGTATTTT. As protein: CASSLTGGSYTQYF.

CDR3 coding DNA: TGTGCCAGCAGGGGGGGACGGAACACCGGGGAGCTGTTTTTT. It encodes CASRGGRNTGELFF. The V gene is TRBV2, the J gene TRBJ2-2; a possible D gene is TRBD2 (6 bases). The germline CDR1 and CDR2 sequences are SNHLY and FYNNEI. The CDR3 is 14 amino acids. Between the trimmed V and J ends, which lost 6 bases and 1 base, there was a span of 9 bases.

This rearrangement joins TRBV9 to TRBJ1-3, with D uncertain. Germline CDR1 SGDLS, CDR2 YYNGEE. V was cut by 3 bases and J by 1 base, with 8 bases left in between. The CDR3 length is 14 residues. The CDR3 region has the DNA TGTGCCAGCAGCGGGCAGGCTTCTGGAAACACCATATATTTT. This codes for CASSGQASGNTIYF. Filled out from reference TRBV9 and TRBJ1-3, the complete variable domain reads DSGVTQTPKHLITATGQRVTLRCSPRSGDLSVYWYQQSLDQGLQFLIQYYNGEERAKGNILERFSAQQFPDLHSELNLSSLELGDSALYFCASSGQASGNTIYFGEGSWLTVV.

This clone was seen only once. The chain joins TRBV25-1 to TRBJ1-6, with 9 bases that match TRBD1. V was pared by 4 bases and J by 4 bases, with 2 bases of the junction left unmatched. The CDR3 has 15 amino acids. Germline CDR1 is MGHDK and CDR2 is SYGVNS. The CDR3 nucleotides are TGTGCCAGCAGTGGCGGGACAGGGTATAATTCACCCCTCCACTTT. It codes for CASSGGTGYNSPLHF.

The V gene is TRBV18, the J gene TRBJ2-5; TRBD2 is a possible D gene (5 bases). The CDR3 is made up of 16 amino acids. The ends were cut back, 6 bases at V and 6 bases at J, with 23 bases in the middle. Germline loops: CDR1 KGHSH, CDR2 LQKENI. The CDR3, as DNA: TGTGCCAGCTCGCAAAGCAGGTCGGGGTCCGGAAAGACCCAGTACTTC. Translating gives CASSQSRSGSGKTQYF.